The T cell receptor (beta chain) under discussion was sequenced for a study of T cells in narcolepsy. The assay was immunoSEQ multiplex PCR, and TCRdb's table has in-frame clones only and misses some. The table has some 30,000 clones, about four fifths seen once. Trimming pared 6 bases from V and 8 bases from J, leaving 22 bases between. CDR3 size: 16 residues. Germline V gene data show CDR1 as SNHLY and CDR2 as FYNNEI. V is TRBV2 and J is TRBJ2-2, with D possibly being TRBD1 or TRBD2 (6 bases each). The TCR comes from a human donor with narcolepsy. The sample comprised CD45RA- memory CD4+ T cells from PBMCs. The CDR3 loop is CASSPLGGNPRGELFF. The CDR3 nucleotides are TGTGCCAGCAGCCCATTAGGGGGGAACCCAAGGGGGGAGCTGTTTTTT.